This T cell receptor (beta chain) came from a study of shared clonotypes between healthy human individuals. Trimming removed 6 bases from V and 6 bases from J; junction bases left unmatched: 16. The CDR3 loop spans 17 amino acids. The germline gives CDR1 SGHRS, CDR2 YFSETQ. TCRdb keeps only in-frame clones here, not all; method: immunoSEQ multiplex PCR. The sample consists of 1,400,000 or so clones, approximately 98.5% of them appearing once. Sequencing input: naive CD4+ T cells sorted from blood. Subset denoted: CD45RA+ positively selected. The receptor was isolated from a young man in good health. The genes are TRBV5-1 and TRBJ2-2; 8 bases agree with TRBD2. CDR3 residues: CASKKGSGSPGAGELFF. In nucleotides, the CDR3 is TGCGCCAGCAAGAAAGGGAGCGGGAGCCCCGGGGCCGGGGAGCTGTTTTTT.